This record covers a single T cell receptor beta chain. This sample stems from a study of control samples from healthy donors and cancer patients. Germline values: CDR1 MDHEN, CDR2 SYDVKM. The length of the CDR3 is 15 residues. The V gene end was trimmed by 4 bases and the J gene end by 6 bases; junction bases not matched to a gene: 5. Method: immunoSEQ multiplex PCR; TCRdb's copy keeps in-frame clones and lacks some. The sample carries roughly 86,000 clones, 91% recorded once. The sample was blood. This TCR was sampled from a man younger than 45 in good health. The J gene is TRBJ1-5, the V gene TRBV28; 11 bases line up with TRBD1. CDR3 nucleotides: TGTGCCAGCAGTTCGGACAGGGGGCTTAGTCAGCCCCAGCATTTT. This translates into CASSSDRGLSQPQHF.